This record concerns one TCR beta chain sequence. Its cognate antigen is unknown. The data originate from a study of shared clonotypes between healthy human individuals. In the study overall: The donors, two women and a few men, were aged 18 to 49. Study results and caveats: An anticipated effect of sequencing depth on clonotype sharing among donors was recognized.

Approximately 30,000 T cell genomes (approximately 0.2 ug DNA) went into each sorted-subset replicate. Here immunoSEQ multiplex PCR was the method, and the copy in TCRdb shows in-frame clones only, minus some. Here the sample spans millions of clones, roughly 95% being singletons. Those who donated were healthy HIV-negative adults, with no recent acute infections or vaccinations reported. This CDR3 region has 15 residues. J gave up 2 bases and V 0 bases, and 3 bases lay outside the gene matches. Germline lookup yields CDR1 GTSNPN and CDR2 SVGIG (reference sequence). This receptor was identified in a man aged 18 to 29 in good health. The chain couples TRBV30 to TRBJ2-1; TRBD2 matches 8 bases. Sequencing input: naive CD4+ T cells sorted from blood. This sample's subset: CD45RA+ positively selected. CDR3 amino acids: CAWSVGGLAYNEQFF. The CDR3 region has the DNA TGTGCCTGGAGTGTAGGGGGACTAGCCTACAATGAGCAGTTCTTC.